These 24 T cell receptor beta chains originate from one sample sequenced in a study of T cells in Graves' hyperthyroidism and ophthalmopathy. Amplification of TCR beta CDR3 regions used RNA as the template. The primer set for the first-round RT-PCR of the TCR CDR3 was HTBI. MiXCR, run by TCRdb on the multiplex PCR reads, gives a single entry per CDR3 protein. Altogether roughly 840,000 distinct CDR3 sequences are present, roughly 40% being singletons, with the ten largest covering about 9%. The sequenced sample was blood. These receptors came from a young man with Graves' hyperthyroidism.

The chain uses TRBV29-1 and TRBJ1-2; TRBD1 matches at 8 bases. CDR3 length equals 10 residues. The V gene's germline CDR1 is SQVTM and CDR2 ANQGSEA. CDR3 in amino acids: CTGTGYGYTF. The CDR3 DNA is TGCACCGGGACAGGCTATGGCTACACCTTC. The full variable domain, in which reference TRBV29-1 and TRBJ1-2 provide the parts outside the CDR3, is SAVISQKPSRDICQRGTSLTIQCQVDSQVTMMFWYRQQPGQSLTLIATANQGSEATYESGFVIDKFPISRPNLTFSTLTVSNMSPEDSSIYLCTGTGYGYTFGSGTRLTVV.

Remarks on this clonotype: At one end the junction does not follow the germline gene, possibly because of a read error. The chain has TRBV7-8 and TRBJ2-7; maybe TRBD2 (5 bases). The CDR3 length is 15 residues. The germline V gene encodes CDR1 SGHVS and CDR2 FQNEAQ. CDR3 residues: CASSLFRGLSYEQYF. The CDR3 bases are TGCGCCAGCAGCCTCTTCCGGGGTCTATCCTACGAGCAGTACTTC.

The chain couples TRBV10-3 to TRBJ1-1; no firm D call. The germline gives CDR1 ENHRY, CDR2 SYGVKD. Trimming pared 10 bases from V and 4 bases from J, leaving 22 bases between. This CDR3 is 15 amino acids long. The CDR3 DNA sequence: TGTGCCAACACGAGGAACAGCGTCTTAGGCACTGAAGCTTTCTTT. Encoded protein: CANTRNSVLGTEAFF.

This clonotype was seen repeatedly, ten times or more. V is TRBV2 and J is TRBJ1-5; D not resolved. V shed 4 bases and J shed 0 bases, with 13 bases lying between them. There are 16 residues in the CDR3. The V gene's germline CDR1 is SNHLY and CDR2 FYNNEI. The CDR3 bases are TGTGCCAGCAGTGCCCGGGAGGCCGATAGCAATCAGCCCCAGCATTTT. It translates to CASSAREADSNQPQHF.

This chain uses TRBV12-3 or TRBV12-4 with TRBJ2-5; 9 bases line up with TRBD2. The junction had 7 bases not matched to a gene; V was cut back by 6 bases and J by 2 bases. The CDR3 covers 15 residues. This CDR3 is CASSRAGGGQETQYF. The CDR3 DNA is TGTGCCAGCAGCCGAGCGGGAGGCGGTCAAGAGACCCAGTACTTC.

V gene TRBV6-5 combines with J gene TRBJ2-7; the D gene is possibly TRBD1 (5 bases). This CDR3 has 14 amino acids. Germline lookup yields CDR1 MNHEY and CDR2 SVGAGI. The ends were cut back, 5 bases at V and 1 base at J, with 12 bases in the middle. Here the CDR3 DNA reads TGTGCCAGCAGTGAGACAGCCCGATCCTACGAGCAGTACTTC. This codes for CASSETARSYEQYF.

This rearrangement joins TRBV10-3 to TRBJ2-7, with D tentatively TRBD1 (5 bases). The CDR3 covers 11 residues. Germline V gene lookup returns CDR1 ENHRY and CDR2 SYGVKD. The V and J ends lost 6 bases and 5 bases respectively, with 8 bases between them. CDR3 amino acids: CAISPGHEQYF. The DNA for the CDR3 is TGTGCCATCAGCCCAGGGCACGAGCAGTACTTC.

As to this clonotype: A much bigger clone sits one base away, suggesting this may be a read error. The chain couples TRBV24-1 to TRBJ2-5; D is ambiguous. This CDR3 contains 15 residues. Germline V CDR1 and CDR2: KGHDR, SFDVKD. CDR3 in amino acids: CAASDALAAQETQYF. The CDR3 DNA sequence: TGTGCCGCCAGTGATGCCCTGGCTGCACAAGAGACCCAGTACTTC.

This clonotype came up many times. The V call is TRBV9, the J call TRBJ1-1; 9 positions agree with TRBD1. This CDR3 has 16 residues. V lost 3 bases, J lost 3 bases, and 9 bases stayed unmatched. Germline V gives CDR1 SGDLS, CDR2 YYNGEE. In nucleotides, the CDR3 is TGTGCCAGCAGCGCGGGACAGGGTTCAGGAGACACTGAAGCTTTCTTT. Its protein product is CASSAGQGSGDTEAFF.

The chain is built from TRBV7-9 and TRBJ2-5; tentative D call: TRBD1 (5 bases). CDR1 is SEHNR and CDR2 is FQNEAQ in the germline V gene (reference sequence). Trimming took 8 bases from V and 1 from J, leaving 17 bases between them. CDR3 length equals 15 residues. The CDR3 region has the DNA TGTGCCAGCGCCTCTGGGGCAGCTAGCCAAGAGACCCAGTACTTC. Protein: CASASGAASQETQYF. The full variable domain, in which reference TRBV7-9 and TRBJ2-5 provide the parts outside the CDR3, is DTGVSQNPRHKITKRGQNVTFRCDPISEHNRLYWYRQTLGQGPEFLTYFQNEAQLEKSRLLSDRFSAERPKGSFSTLEIQRTEQGDSAMYLCASASGAASQETQYFGPGTRLLVL.

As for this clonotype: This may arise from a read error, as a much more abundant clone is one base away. This chain's CDR3 is CASSLAGQGSSGANVLAF. CDR3 sequence (DNA): TGTGCCAGCAGCTTAGCGGGACAGGGGAGCTCTGGGGCCAACGTCCTGGCTTTC. The J gene is TRBJ2-6, the V gene TRBV7-2; 10 bases match TRBD1. The germline CDR1 and CDR2 sequences are SGHTA and FQGNSA. The CDR3 runs to 18 residues.

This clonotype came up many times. This CDR3 reads CASFGGIGEQYF. CDR3 nucleotides: TGTGCCAGCTTCGGCGGGATTGGTGAGCAGTACTTC. The chain joins TRBV7-2 to TRBJ2-7; D may be TRBD2 (6 bases). With 8 bases removed from V and 7 bases from J, the gap between germline ends came to 15 bases. The CDR3 is made up of 12 amino acids. Germline V gene lookup returns CDR1 SGHTA and CDR2 FQGNSA.

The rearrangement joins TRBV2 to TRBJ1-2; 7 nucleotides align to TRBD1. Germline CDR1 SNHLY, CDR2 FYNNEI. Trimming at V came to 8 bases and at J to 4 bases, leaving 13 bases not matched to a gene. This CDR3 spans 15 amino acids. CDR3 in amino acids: CASHRGPEAFYGYTF. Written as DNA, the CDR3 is TGTGCCAGCCACAGGGGCCCTGAAGCTTTCTATGGCTACACCTTC.

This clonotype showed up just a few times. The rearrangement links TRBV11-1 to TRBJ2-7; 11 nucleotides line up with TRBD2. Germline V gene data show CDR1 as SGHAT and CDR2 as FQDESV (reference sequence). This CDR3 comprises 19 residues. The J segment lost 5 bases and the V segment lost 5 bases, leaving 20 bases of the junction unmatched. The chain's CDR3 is CASSLVLFVAGGPPHEQYF. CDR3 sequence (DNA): TGTGCCAGCAGCCTCGTGCTCTTTGTAGCGGGAGGGCCGCCCCACGAGCAGTACTTC.

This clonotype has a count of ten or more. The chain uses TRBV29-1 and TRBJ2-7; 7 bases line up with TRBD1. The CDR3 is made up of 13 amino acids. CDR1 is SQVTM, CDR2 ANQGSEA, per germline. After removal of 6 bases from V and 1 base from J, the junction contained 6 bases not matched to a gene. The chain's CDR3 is CSVPVTGSYEQYF. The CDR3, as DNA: TGCAGCGTCCCAGTGACAGGGTCCTACGAGCAGTACTTC.

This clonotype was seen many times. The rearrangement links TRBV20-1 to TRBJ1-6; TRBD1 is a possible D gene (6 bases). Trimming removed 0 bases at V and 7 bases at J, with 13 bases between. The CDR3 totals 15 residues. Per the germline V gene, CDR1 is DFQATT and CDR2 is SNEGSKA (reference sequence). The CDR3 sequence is CSARERTVNNSPLHF. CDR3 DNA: TGCAGTGCTAGAGAAAGGACAGTTAACAATTCACCCCTCCACTTT.

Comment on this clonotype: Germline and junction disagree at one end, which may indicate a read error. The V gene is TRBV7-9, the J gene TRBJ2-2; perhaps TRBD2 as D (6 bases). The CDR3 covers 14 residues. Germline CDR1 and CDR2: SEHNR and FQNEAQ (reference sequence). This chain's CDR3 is CASQTGLNTGGLFF. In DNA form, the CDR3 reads TGTGCCAGCCAGACGGGCCTGAACACCGGGGGGCTGTTTTTT.

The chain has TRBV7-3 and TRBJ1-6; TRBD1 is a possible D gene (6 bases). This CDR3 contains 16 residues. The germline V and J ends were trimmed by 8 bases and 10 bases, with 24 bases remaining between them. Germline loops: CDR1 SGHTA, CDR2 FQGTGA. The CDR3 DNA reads TGTGCCAGCGGGCGGACCTCTGGGGGCGCAGAATCACCCCTCCACTTT. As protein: CASGRTSGGAESPLHF.

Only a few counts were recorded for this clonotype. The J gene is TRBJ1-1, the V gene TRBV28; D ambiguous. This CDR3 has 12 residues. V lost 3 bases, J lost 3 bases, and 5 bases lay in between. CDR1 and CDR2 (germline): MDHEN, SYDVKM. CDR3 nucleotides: TGTGCCAGCAGTTTTCCCTACACTGAAGCTTTCTTT. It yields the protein CASSFPYTEAFF.

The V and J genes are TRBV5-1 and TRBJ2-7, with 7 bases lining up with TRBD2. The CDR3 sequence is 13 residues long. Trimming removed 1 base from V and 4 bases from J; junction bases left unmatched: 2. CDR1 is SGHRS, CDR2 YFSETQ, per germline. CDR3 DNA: TGCGCCAGCAGCTTGCTTAGCGGGTACGAGCAGTACTTC. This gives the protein CASSLLSGYEQYF.

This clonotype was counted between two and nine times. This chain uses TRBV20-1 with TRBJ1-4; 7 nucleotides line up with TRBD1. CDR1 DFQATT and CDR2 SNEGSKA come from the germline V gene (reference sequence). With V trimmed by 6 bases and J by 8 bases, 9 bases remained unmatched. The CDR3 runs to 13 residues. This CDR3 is CSANRGIGEKLFF. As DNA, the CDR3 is TGCAGTGCGAACAGGGGAATAGGCGAAAAACTGTTTTTT.

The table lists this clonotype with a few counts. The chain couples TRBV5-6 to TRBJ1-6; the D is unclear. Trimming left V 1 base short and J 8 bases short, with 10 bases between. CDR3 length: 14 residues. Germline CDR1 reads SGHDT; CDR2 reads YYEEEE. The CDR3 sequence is CASSLLGNDSPLHF. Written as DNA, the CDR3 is TGTGCCAGCAGCTTGCTGGGGAACGATTCACCCCTCCACTTT. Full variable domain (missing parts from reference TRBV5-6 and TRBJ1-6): DAGVTQSPTHLIKTRGQQVTLRCSPKSGHDTVSWYQQALGQGPQFIFQYYEEEERQRGNFPDRFSGHQFPNYSSELNVNALLLGDSALYLCASSLLGNDSPLHFGNGTRLTVT.

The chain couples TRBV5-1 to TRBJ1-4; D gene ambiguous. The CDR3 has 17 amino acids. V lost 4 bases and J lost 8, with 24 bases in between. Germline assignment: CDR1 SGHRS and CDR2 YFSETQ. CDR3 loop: CASSEVGLTSLSEKLFF. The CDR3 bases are TGCGCCAGCAGCGAGGTGGGTTTGACGAGCTTGAGCGAAAAACTGTTTTTT. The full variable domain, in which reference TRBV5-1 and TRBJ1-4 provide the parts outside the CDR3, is KAGVTQTPRYLIKTRGQQVTLSCSPISGHRSVSWYQQTPGQGLQFLFEYFSETQRNKGNFPGRFSGRQFSNSRSEMNVSTLELGDSALYLCASSEVGLTSLSEKLFFGSGTQLSVL.

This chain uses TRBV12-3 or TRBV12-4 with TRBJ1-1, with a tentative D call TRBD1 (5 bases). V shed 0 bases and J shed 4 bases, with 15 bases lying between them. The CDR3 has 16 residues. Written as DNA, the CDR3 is TGTGCCAGCAGTTTAGCGAAGAGGGGTTGGGGCACTGAAGCTTTCTTT. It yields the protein CASSLAKRGWGTEAFF.